The TCR beta chain under discussion was sequenced for a study of blood T cell repertoires in COVID-19. Looked up from germline, CDR1 is SNHLY and CDR2 is FYNNEI. CDR3 length: 13 amino acids. As to this clone: A junction boundary mismatches the germline segment, possibly from a read error.

Per the original methods: Reference gene primer amplification gave nucleated cell count estimates. Using immunoSEQ multiplex PCR, the repertoire was profiled, and TCRdb retains in-frame clones only, with some absent. V, J and clone size were drawn from that table, and D and trimming were deduced from the DNA. Of roughly 430,000 clones in the sample, about 88% were seen once. The sequencing input was PBMCs or T cells enriched from blood (not recorded which). The source of this sequence is a woman younger than 30 who had been exposed to COVID-19. V usage is TRBV2 and J usage is TRBJ1-6; a weak D match, TRBD1 (6 bases). CDR3 bases: TGTGCCAGCAGCGAAGAGGGGGTCTCACCCCTCCACTTT. The encoded protein is CASSEEGVSPLHF.